These 20 T cell receptor beta chains came from one sample sequenced in a study of CD8 T cells in ankylosing spondylitis. Using its own MiXCR run on the 5' RACE reads, TCRdb lists one record per CDR3 protein. Among some 120,000 distinct CDR3 sequences listed, roughly 15% were seen once. The sequencing sample was made of blood, either unsorted or a sorted T cell fraction (not recorded which). The receptors come from a female donor with ankylosing spondylitis or in good health (not recorded which).

This clonotype has at least ten counts. The rearrangement links TRBV28 to TRBJ2-3; D is unclear. Germline CDR1 reads MDHEN; CDR2 reads SYDVKM. The CDR3 consists of 13 residues. V lost 3 bases to trimming and J lost 10 bases, with 14 bases between them. The CDR3 here is CASSLGPPRSQYF. The CDR3 bases are TGTGCCAGCAGTTTGGGTCCCCCTAGGTCGCAGTATTTT. Looking up the rest from reference TRBV28 and TRBJ2-3 gives the full variable domain: DVKVTQSSRYLVKRTGEKVFLECVQDMDHENMFWYRQDPGLGLRLIYFSYDVKMKEKGDIPEGYSVSREKKERFSLILESASTNQTSMYLCASSLGPPRSQYFGPGTRLTVL.

This clonotype was seen only once. Just one base apart from a much larger clone, this may be a read error. J is TRBJ1-2 and V is TRBV29-1; 9 bases line up with TRBD1. The germline V gene encodes CDR1 SQVTM and CDR2 ANQGSEA. The CDR3 is 13 amino acids. The J segment lost 4 bases and the V segment lost 8 bases, leaving 8 bases of the junction unmatched. The CDR3 nucleotides read TGCAGCACATCACAGGGGGCGGGCTATGGCTACACCTTC. Its translation: CSTSQGAGYGYTF.

This clonotype was recorded at least ten times. V and J are TRBV20-1 and TRBJ2-3; a weak D match, TRBD2 (7 bases). The CDR3 has 14 amino acids. V gave up 6 bases and J gave up 3 bases, with 16 bases separating them. Germline V gives CDR1 DFQATT, CDR2 SNEGSKA (reference sequence). This CDR3 reads CSAPGGLKTDTQYF. As DNA, the CDR3 is TGCAGTGCCCCGGGGGGCCTAAAGACAGATACGCAGTATTTT.

V gene TRBV28 combines with J gene TRBJ2-7; D is possibly TRBD2 (6 bases). V lost 3 bases, J lost 3 bases, and 18 bases lay in between. In germline, CDR1 is MDHEN, CDR2 SYDVKM. The CDR3 spans 16 residues. The CDR3 region has the DNA TGTGCCAGCAGTTTGGGGAGGAGGGAAACCTACTACGAGCAGTACTTC. Amino acids: CASSLGRRETYYEQYF.

This chain connects TRBV28 to TRBJ2-7; D is perhaps TRBD1 or TRBD2 (5 bases each). V shed 5 bases and J shed 4 bases, with 15 bases lying between them. CDR1 is MDHEN, CDR2 SYDVKM, per germline. The CDR3 contains 14 residues. The CDR3 spells CASSAEGPHYEQYF. The CDR3 DNA follows: TGTGCCAGCAGTGCCGAGGGACCGCATTACGAGCAGTACTTC.

The rearrangement joins TRBV5-6 to TRBJ2-7, with D possibly matching TRBD2 (6 bases). V lost 4 bases and J lost 8, with 19 bases in between. There are 14 residues in the CDR3. Germline-derived CDR1 and CDR2 are SGHDT and YYEEEE. For the CDR3, the DNA is TGTGCCAGCAGCCAACGGAGTGGGGGGTCGCAGCAGTACTTC. It is translated as CASSQRSGGSQQYF.

The chain links TRBV5-1 to TRBJ2-1, with TRBD2 matching over 11 bases. This CDR3 is built from 14 residues. The J segment lost 7 bases and the V segment lost 3 bases, leaving 3 bases of the junction unmatched. From germline, CDR1 is SGHRS and CDR2 YFSETQ. The CDR3 spells CASSWGLAVNEQFF. DNA of the CDR3: TGCGCCAGCAGCTGGGGACTAGCGGTTAATGAGCAGTTCTTC. Variable domain in full (rest from reference TRBV5-1 and TRBJ2-1): KAGVTQTPRYLIKTRGQQVTLSCSPISGHRSVSWYQQTPGQGLQFLFEYFSETQRNKGNFPGRFSGRQFSNSRSEMNVSTLELGDSALYLCASSWGLAVNEQFFGPGTRLTVL.

This clonotype has a handful of counts. The chain joins TRBV7-9 to TRBJ1-4; tentative D call: TRBD1 (6 bases). Trimming removed 5 bases from V and 5 bases from J, with 15 bases in between. Per germline, CDR1 SEHNR and CDR2 FQNEAQ (reference sequence). CDR3 size: 15 residues. The CDR3 spells CASSLDGDTNEKLFF. The CDR3 nucleotides are TGTGCCAGCAGCCTCGATGGGGACACCAATGAAAAACTGTTTTTT. Filled out from reference TRBV7-9 and TRBJ1-4, the complete variable domain reads DTGVSQNPRHKITKRGQNVTFRCDPISEHNRLYWYRQTLGQGPEFLTYFQNEAQLEKSRLLSDRFSAERPKGSFSTLEIQRTEQGDSAMYLCASSLDGDTNEKLFFGSGTQLSVL.

In this sample, this clonotype turned up a few times. The chain is built from TRBV4-1 and TRBJ1-1, with TRBD1 as a possible D gene (5 bases). V lost 0 bases to trimming and J lost 5 bases, with 13 bases between them. Looked up from germline, CDR1 is MGHRA and CDR2 is YSYEKL. This CDR3 region has 15 residues. The CDR3 region is CASSQDKAGKTEAFF. In DNA form, the CDR3 reads TGCGCCAGCAGCCAAGATAAGGCAGGGAAGACTGAAGCTTTCTTT.

CDR3 DNA: TGTGCCACCTCCAGGTGGGGGGGCCAGCGGTCTGGGGCCAACGTCCTGACTTTC. Residues: CATSRWGGQRSGANVLTF. The V gene is TRBV15, the J gene TRBJ2-6, with a tentative D call TRBD2 (7 bases). The CDR3 consists of 18 residues. From germline, CDR1 is LNHNV and CDR2 YYDKDF (reference sequence). V lost 8 bases and J 1 base, leaving 21 bases between the germline ends.

The J gene is TRBJ2-7, the V gene TRBV7-2, with 8 positions matching TRBD1. Trimming took 2 bases from V and 4 from J; bases not matched to a gene: 10. The germline V gene encodes CDR1 SGHTA and CDR2 FQGNSA. The CDR3 runs 16 residues. This CDR3 reads CASSLPRAGGWYEQYF. The CDR3 DNA sequence: TGTGCCAGCAGCTTACCCAGGGCAGGGGGCTGGTACGAGCAGTACTTC.

This clonotype was counted ten times or more. The chain carries TRBV7-8 and TRBJ1-2, with D unresolved. With 2 bases removed from V and 6 bases from J, the gap between germline ends came to 10 bases. This CDR3 comprises 13 residues. Per germline, CDR1 SGHVS and CDR2 FQNEAQ. CDR3 protein: CASSLSVPDGYTF. DNA for the CDR3: TGTGCCAGCAGCTTATCAGTTCCCGATGGCTACACCTTC. The full variable domain, rest sourced from reference TRBV7-8 and TRBJ1-2, is GAGVSQSPRYKVAKRGQDVALRCDPISGHVSLFWYQQALGQGPEFLTYFQNEAQLDKSGLPSDRFFAERPEGSVSTLKIQRTQQEDSAVYLCASSLSVPDGYTFGSGTRLTVV.

A few counts support this clonotype. The chain carries TRBV5-1 and TRBJ2-5; D assignment may be TRBD1 or TRBD2 (5 bases each). The CDR3 extends over 16 amino acids. Between the trimmed V and J ends, which lost 0 bases and 2 bases, there was a span of 14 bases. The V gene's germline CDR1 is SGHRS and CDR2 YFSETQ. CDR3 loop: CASSLGGSRDQETQYF. DNA for the CDR3: TGCGCCAGCAGCTTGGGGGGGAGCCGGGATCAAGAGACCCAGTACTTC.

This clonotype has more than one count but fewer than ten. The rearrangement links TRBV5-1 to TRBJ2-7; D may correspond to TRBD1 or TRBD2 (5 bases each). Germline V gene lookup returns CDR1 SGHRS and CDR2 YFSETQ. CDR3 length: 13 amino acids. V dropped 7 bases and J dropped 5 bases, with 16 bases sitting between them. Written as DNA, the CDR3 is TGCGCCAGCCGCTGGGGGATTACAGACGAGCAGTACTTC. Translation gives CASRWGITDEQYF.

This clonotype has at least ten counts. The chain has TRBV6-1 and TRBJ2-5; 8 bases are a match to TRBD1. The CDR3 length is 16 residues. V trimming: 1 base; J trimming: 5 bases; junction bases outside the gene matches: 9. Germline CDR1 MNHNS, CDR2 SASEGT. The CDR3 DNA is TGTGCCAGCAGTGAAGGAATAATCGGACAGGGTGAGACCCAGTACTTC. It encodes CASSEGIIGQGETQYF.

This clonotype has just a few counts. The chain links TRBV6-1 to TRBJ2-4, with D perhaps given as TRBD1 or TRBD2 (5 bases each). Germline assignment: CDR1 MNHNS and CDR2 SASEGT. The V and J ends lost 5 bases and 4 bases respectively, with 15 bases between them. This CDR3 spans 15 amino acids. CDR3 nucleotides: TGTGCCAGCAGTACCGGGACGGCCCGTAAAAACATTCAGTACTTC. This gives the protein CASSTGTARKNIQYF.

With regard to this clonotype: A clone one base away is much larger, so this may be a read error. The chain couples TRBV27 to TRBJ2-7; 8 positions match TRBD1. Germline V gene sequence: CDR1 MNHEY, CDR2 SMNVEV (reference sequence). This CDR3 has 15 residues. The CDR3 loop is CAGSIGTGPSYEQYF. The DNA for the CDR3 is TGTGCCGGCAGCATCGGGACAGGACCTTCCTACGAGCAGTACTTC.

This clonotype was picked up a small number of times. This rearrangement joins TRBV12-3 or TRBV12-4 to TRBJ2-3, with a possible D match to TRBD1 (6 bases). V lost 5 bases and J 2 bases, leaving 14 bases between the germline ends. The CDR3 totals 15 residues. The chain's CDR3 is CASSLEGDNTDTQYF. The CDR3 DNA is TGTGCCAGCAGTCTAGAAGGGGACAACACAGATACGCAGTATTTT.

In this sample, this clonotype turned up a few times. The rearrangement links TRBV6-2 or TRBV6-3 to TRBJ2-7, with 9 bases fitting TRBD1. Losses at the gene ends were 0 bases for V and 4 bases for J; bases not matched to a gene: 1. The CDR3 loop spans 14 amino acids. CDR1 is MNHEY and CDR2 is SVGEGT in the germline V gene. The chain's CDR3 is CASSYSGTGYEQYF. The CDR3, as DNA: TGTGCCAGCAGTTACTCCGGGACAGGGTACGAGCAGTACTTC.

V and J are TRBV7-9 and TRBJ2-1; D uncertain. CDR1 SEHNR and CDR2 FQNEAQ come from the germline V gene (reference sequence). This CDR3 spans 12 amino acids. V shed 6 bases and J shed 5 bases, with 8 bases lying between them. The DNA for the CDR3 is TGTGCCAGCAGGGCTAACAACAATGAGCAGTTCTTC. Amino acid sequence: CASRANNNEQFF.